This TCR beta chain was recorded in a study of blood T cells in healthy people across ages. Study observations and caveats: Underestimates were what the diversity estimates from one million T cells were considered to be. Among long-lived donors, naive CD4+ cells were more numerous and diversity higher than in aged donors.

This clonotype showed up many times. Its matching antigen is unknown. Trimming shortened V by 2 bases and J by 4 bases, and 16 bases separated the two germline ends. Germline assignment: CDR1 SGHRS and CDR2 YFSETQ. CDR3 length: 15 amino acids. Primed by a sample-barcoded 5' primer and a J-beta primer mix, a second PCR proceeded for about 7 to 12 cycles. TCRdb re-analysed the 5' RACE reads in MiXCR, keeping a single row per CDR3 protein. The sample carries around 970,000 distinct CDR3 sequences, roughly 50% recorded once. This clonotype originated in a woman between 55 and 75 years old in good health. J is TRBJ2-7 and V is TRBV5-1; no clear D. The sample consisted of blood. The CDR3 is CASSFQGQASYEQYF. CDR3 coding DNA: TGCGCCAGCAGCTTTCAAGGCCAAGCATCGTACGAGCAGTACTTC.